The rows below give T cell receptor beta chains drawn from one sample of a study of blood T cell repertoires in COVID-19. Clones were sequenced by immunoSEQ multiplex PCR, and TCRdb holds only the in-frame ones, with some missing. The sample holds hundreds of thousands of clones, about nine tenths seen once. The sample comprised PBMCs or T cells enriched from blood (not recorded which). These receptors all come from a woman aged 25 to 39 with acute COVID-19. Each CDR3 is given with its conserved first and last residue. D genes are given only for firm matches. Rows give clone size only sometimes, using once, few, many, or a class for an expanded clone.

D | J | size | length | V | DNA | CDR3
TRBD1 | TRBJ1-2 | NA | 13 | TRBV30 | TGTGCCTGGAGTGCAGGGGGCCTCTATGGCTACACCTTC | CAWSAGGLYGYTF
TRBD1 | TRBJ1-2 | NA | 13 | TRBV6-6 | TGTGCCAGCACGACAGGGACGCACTATGGCTACACCTTC | CASTTGTHYGYTF
TRBD2 | TRBJ2-6 | NA | 18 | TRBV5-1 | TGCGCCAGCAGCTTGTCGGCCAGCGGGAGCTCTGGGGCCAACGTCCTGACTTTC | CASSLSASGSSGANVLTF
NA | TRBJ1-3 | NA | 14 | TRBV30 | TGTGCCTGGAGTGTTAGAAGCTCTGGAAACACCATATATTTT | CAWSVRSSGNTIYF
NA | TRBJ1-1 | NA | 15 | TRBV6-5 | TGTGCCAGCAGCCAACAGGGTTTCAGGAACACTGAAGCTTTCTTT | CASSQQGFRNTEAFF
TRBD1 | TRBJ1-5 | NA | 16 | TRBV6-1 | TGTGCCAGCAGTGAACGACAGGGTTCGGTTTTTCAGCCCCAGCATTTT | CASSERQGSVFQPQHF
NA | TRBJ2-7 | NA | 14 | TRBV4-1 | TGCGCCAGCAGCCAAGATTATCCCCTTTACGAGCAGTACTTC | CASSQDYPLYEQYF
NA | TRBJ1-1 | NA | 18 | TRBV4-2 | TGTGCCAGCAGCCAATTAGAGACGGGCCCGGGACTCTCAATGGGAGCTTTCTTT | CASSQLETGPGLSMGAFF
NA | TRBJ1-1 | NA | 13 | TRBV6-5 | TGTGCCAGCAGTTTCAAGCCGAACACTGAAGCTTTCTTT | CASSFKPNTEAFF
TRBD1 | TRBJ1-5 | NA | 15 | TRBV28 | TGTGCCAGCAGTCTTATTGACAGGGGGGCACAGCCCCAGCATTTT | CASSLIDRGAQPQHF
TRBD1 | TRBJ1-1 | NA | 13 | TRBV19 | TGTGCCAGCAACTTCGTACAGGGGACTGAAGCTTTCTTT | CASNFVQGTEAFF
NA | TRBJ2-7 | NA | 14 | TRBV11-2 | TGTGCCAGCAGCTTTTCCGGGGACTCCTACGAGCAGTACTTC | CASSFSGDSYEQYF
TRBD2 | TRBJ2-3 | NA | 15 | TRBV7-2 | TGTGCCAGCAGCTGGCGGGGGGGCTCCCCAGATACGCAGTATTTT | CASSWRGGSPDTQYF
TRBD1 | TRBJ2-5 | NA | 15 | TRBV7-7 | TGTGCTAGCAGCCCAGGACAGGGCGGTGGGGAGACCCAGTACTTC | CASSPGQGGGETQYF
NA | TRBJ2-5 | NA | 11 | TRBV20-1 | TGCAGTGCTAGCAGGCAAGAGACCCAGTACTTC | CSASRQETQYF
TRBD2 | TRBJ2-7 | NA | 14 | TRBV7-9 | TGTGCCAGCAGCTCCACCGGGACTACCTACGAGCAGTACTTC | CASSSTGTTYEQYF
NA | TRBJ1-2 | NA | 13 | TRBV2 | TGTGCCAGCATAATAAGTCGGGAGGACGGCTACACCTTC | CASIISREDGYTF
NA | TRBJ2-3 | few | 16 | TRBV27 | TGTGCCAGCAGTGCATGGGGGGTACAGGGCACAGATACGCAGTATTTT | CASSAWGVQGTDTQYF
NA | TRBJ2-1 | few | 13 | TRBV6-5 | TGTGCCAGCAGGGCCGGGAGAGAGGGGTTTCAGTTCTTC | CASRAGREGFQFF
NA | TRBJ1-2 | NA | 13 | TRBV20-1 | TGCAGTGCCAGTACCGAGGCAGTTTATGGCTACACCTTC | CSASTEAVYGYTF
NA | TRBJ1-1 | NA | 14 | TRBV19 | TGTGCCAGTAGCTTCTGGGGGGGGAACACTGAAGCTTTCTTT | CASSFWGGNTEAFF
NA | TRBJ1-3 | NA | 12 | TRBV21-1 | TGTGCCAGCAGCAACCCGAGCCACACCATATATTTT | CASSNPSHTIYF
NA | TRBJ1-3 | NA | 16 | TRBV10-3 | TGTGCCATCAGTGAGTCGCAGCGGGTCTCTGGAAACACCATATATTTT | CAISESQRVSGNTIYF
TRBD1 | TRBJ1-6 | NA | 17 | TRBV2 | TGTGCCAGCAAACACGACAGGGGTTCTTCCTATAATTCACCCCTCCACTTT | CASKHDRGSSYNSPLHF
TRBD2 | TRBJ2-1 | NA | 16 | TRBV9 | TGTGCCAGCAGCGTAGATGGGACTAGCGGGAGCAATGAGCAGTTCTTC | CASSVDGTSGSNEQFF
NA | TRBJ2-7 | NA | 14 | TRBV10-2 | TGCGCCAGCAGTGCCGACAGATACTCCTACGAGCAGTACTTC | CASSADRYSYEQYF
NA | TRBJ1-2 | NA | 17 | TRBV3-1/TRBV3-2 | TGTGCCAGCAGCCAAGCTGCAGGGGTGATACTACCTTATGGCTACACCTTC | CASSQAAGVILPYGYTF
TRBD1 | TRBJ2-1 | NA | 14 | TRBV27 | TGTGCCAGCAGTTTAAGCCAGGGGGTTCCTGAGCAGTTCTTC | CASSLSQGVPEQFF
NA | TRBJ2-1 | NA | 14 | TRBV7-9 | TGTGCCAGCAGCTTAGCGGGGACTTACAATGAGCAGTTCTTC | CASSLAGTYNEQFF
TRBD1 | TRBJ1-2 | NA | 15 | TRBV28 | TGTGCCAGCAGTTTGACAGGGGGCTCTAACTATGGCTACACCTTC | CASSLTGGSNYGYTF
TRBD1 | TRBJ1-4 | NA | 14 | TRBV14 | TGTGCCAGCAGCCGACAGGGGCGAGATGAAAAACTGTTTTTT | CASSRQGRDEKLFF
TRBD2 | TRBJ2-7 | few | 14 | TRBV7-9 | TGTGCCAGCAGCGGTAGCGGGAGTCGGAACGAGCAGTACTTC | CASSGSGSRNEQYF
TRBD2 | TRBJ2-1 | NA | 15 | TRBV3-1/TRBV3-2 | TGTGCCAGCAGCCAGGGACTAGCGGGGGGGAATGAGCAGTTCTTC | CASSQGLAGGNEQFF
NA | TRBJ2-5 | NA | 12 | TRBV28 | TGTGCCAGCAGTCCCATCGGGGAGACCCAGTACTTC | CASSPIGETQYF
NA | TRBJ2-3 | NA | 15 | TRBV2 | TGTGCCAGCAAGGTTGCGGGGGCCATCACAGATACGCAGTATTTT | CASKVAGAITDTQYF
TRBD1 | TRBJ2-7 | NA | 13 | TRBV30 | TGTGCCTGGGACAGGGGGCCCTCCTACGAGCAGTACTTC | CAWDRGPSYEQYF
TRBD1 | TRBJ1-1 | once | 15 | TRBV28 | TGTGCCAGCAGCACAGGGGGGAGGATGAACACTGAAGCTTTCTTT | CASSTGGRMNTEAFF
TRBD1 | TRBJ1-1 | NA | 14 | TRBV5-1 | TGCGCCAGCAGTTTCACACAGGGGGCGCGTGAAGCTTTCTTT | CASSFTQGAREAFF
NA | TRBJ1-3 | NA | 17 | TRBV18 | TGTGCCAGCTCACCGTCGGCACAGGGCTTCTCTGGAAACACCATATATTTT | CASSPSAQGFSGNTIYF
NA | TRBJ2-7 | NA | 16 | TRBV7-9 | TGTGCCAGCAGCTTAGCTGTCGACAGACCTAACTACGAGCAGTACTTC | CASSLAVDRPNYEQYF
TRBD2 | TRBJ2-3 | NA | 15 | TRBV28 | TGTGCCAGCAGTACCTGGACTAGCGGGAGACATACGCAGTATTTT | CASSTWTSGRHTQYF
NA | TRBJ2-3 | once | 14 | TRBV7-9 | TGTGCCAGCAGCTCGCTAGGAGTCACAGATACGCAGTATTTT | CASSSLGVTDTQYF